This TCR beta chain was recovered during a study of CD8+CD57+ T cells in acquired aplastic anemia. This clonotype was picked up one time. Both TCR beta VDJ combination and CDR3 sequence profiling were carried out. Genomic DNA was the template for this profiling. TCRdb reprocessed the reads via MiXCR and lists one record per CDR3 protein. This sample has about 190,000 distinct CDR3 sequences, with approximately 50% found just once. The authors sequenced patients whose flow cytometry had shown CD8+CD57+ cell expansion. Sequenced sample: sorted CD4+, CD8+, or CD8+CD57+ T cells (not recorded which) from PBMCs. The source of this sequence is a human donor with aplastic anemia.

The CDR3 sequence is CASSYSAGGWYEQYF. The CDR3 DNA is TGTGCCAGCAGTTATTCCGCAGGGGGCTGGTACGAGCAGTACTTC. The rearrangement links TRBV6-5 to TRBJ2-7; 8 bases are shared with TRBD1. Unmatched junction bases numbered 8, after V lost 3 bases and J lost 4 bases. The germline gives CDR1 MNHEY, CDR2 SVGAGI. This CDR3 is 15 amino acids long.